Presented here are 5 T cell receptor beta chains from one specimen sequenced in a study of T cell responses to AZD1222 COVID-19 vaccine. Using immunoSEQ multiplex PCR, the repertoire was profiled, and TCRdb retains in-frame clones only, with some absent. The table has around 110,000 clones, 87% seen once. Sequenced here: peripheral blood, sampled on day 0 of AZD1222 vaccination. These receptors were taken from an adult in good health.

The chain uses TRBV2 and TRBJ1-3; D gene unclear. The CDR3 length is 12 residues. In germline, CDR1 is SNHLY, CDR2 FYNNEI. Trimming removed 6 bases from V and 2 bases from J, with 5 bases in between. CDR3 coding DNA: TGTGCCAGCAGGGGTCCTGGAAACACCATATATTTT. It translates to CASRGPGNTIYF.

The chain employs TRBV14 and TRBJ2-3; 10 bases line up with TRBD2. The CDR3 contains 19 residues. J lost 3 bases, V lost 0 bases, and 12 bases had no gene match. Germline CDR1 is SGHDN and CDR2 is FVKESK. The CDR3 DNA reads TGTGCCAGCAGCCAAGACGCTCGAGCGGGGGGGCCGTTAACAGATACGCAGTATTTT. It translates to CASSQDARAGGPLTDTQYF.

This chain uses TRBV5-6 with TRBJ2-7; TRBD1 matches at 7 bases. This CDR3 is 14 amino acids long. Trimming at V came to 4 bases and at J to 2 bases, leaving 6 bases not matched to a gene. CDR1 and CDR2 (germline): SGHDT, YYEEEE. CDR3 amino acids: CASSPTGIPYEQYF. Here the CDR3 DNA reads TGTGCCAGCAGCCCGACAGGGATCCCCTACGAGCAGTACTTC.

This CDR3 reads CASSQEQGGERYTF. The CDR3 nucleotides read TGTGCCAGCAGCCAAGAACAGGGGGGGGAGCGGTACACCTTC. The J gene is TRBJ1-2, the V gene TRBV4-2; 8 bases are shared with TRBD1. CDR3 size: 14 residues. V was pared by 0 bases and J by 11 bases, with 8 bases of the junction left unmatched. In germline, CDR1 is LGHNA, CDR2 YNFKEQ.

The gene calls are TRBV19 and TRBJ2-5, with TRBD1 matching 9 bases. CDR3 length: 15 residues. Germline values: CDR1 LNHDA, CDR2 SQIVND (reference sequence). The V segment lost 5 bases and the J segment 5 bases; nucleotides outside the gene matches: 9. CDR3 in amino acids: CASSSRDRVRETQYF. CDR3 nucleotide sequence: TGTGCCAGTAGTTCCCGGGACAGGGTGCGGGAGACCCAGTACTTC.